These 21 T cell receptor beta chains originate from one sample sequenced in a study of PD-L1 blockade in urothelial cancer. The sample's time point: peripheral blood 6 weeks after treatment start. Assay used: immunoSEQ multiplex PCR; TCRdb lists only in-frame clones, some missing. The data contain tens of thousands of clones, around 90% of them seen just once; the ten biggest clones take up roughly 0.9%. The specimen was PBMCs, collected around atezolizumab (anti-PD-L1) treatment. The origin of the receptors is a woman of 80 years or more with urothelial cancer.

As DNA, the CDR3 is TGCGCCAGCAGCTTTCGAAGCAGGGGGGACGAGCAGTACTTC. Its protein is CASSFRSRGDEQYF. The genes are TRBV5-1 and TRBJ2-7; possibly TRBD1 for D (7 bases). Trimming stripped 2 bases from V and 5 bases from J, with 14 bases between. The CDR3 length is 14 residues. Germline V gene data show CDR1 as SGHRS and CDR2 as YFSETQ.

The V and J genes are TRBV15 and TRBJ2-7; 12 bases are a match to TRBD2. CDR1 and CDR2 from the germline V gene are LNHNV and YYDKDF (reference sequence). Trimming took 5 bases from V and 7 from J; bases not matched to a gene: 9. The CDR3 sequence is 15 residues long. The CDR3 DNA follows: TGTGCCACCAGCGGTCTAGCGGGAGGGCCGAAAGAGCAGTACTTC. Translating gives CATSGLAGGPKEQYF.

This clone was counted only a few times. The genes are TRBV6-5 and TRBJ2-7; 7 positions match TRBD2. The J segment lost 7 bases and the V segment lost 5 bases, leaving 14 bases of the junction unmatched. Germline CDR1 MNHEY, CDR2 SVGAGI. This CDR3 contains 15 residues. The CDR3: CASSPIGGRADEQYF. For the CDR3, the DNA is TGTGCCAGCAGTCCCATTGGAGGGAGGGCCGATGAGCAGTACTTC.

The V gene is TRBV6-1, the J gene TRBJ2-5, with D possibly matching TRBD2 (6 bases). The CDR3 is made up of 12 amino acids. The V end was cut by 7 bases, the J end by 2 bases, with 8 bases between. CDR1 and CDR2 (germline): MNHNS, SASEGT. CDR3 coding DNA: TGTGCCAGCAAGGCGGGACAAGAGACCCAGTACTTC. Its protein product is CASKAGQETQYF.

The chain has TRBV28 and TRBJ2-7, with TRBD1 matching over 8 bases. Germline V CDR1 and CDR2: MDHEN, SYDVKM. V gave up 2 bases and J gave up 0 bases; unmatched junction bases: 3. This CDR3 contains 15 residues. The CDR3 DNA reads TGTGCCAGCAGTTTACTAACAGGGGGCTCCTACGAGCAGTACTTC. The encoded protein is CASSLLTGGSYEQYF.

The V and J genes are TRBV30 and TRBJ1-1; the D gene is possibly TRBD1 (5 bases). Germline lookup yields CDR1 GTSNPN and CDR2 SVGIG (reference sequence). The CDR3 is 14 residues long. The V and J ends lost 3 bases and 6 bases respectively, with 17 bases between them. The CDR3 sequence is CAWRRTPEHPEAFF. Written as DNA, the CDR3 is TGTGCCTGGAGACGGACACCTGAACACCCTGAAGCTTTCTTT.

J is TRBJ2-1 and V is TRBV28; the D is unclear. Germline CDR1 reads MDHEN; CDR2 reads SYDVKM. V lost 3 bases to trimming and J lost 0 bases, with 12 bases between them. This CDR3 has 16 residues. This CDR3 is CASSFTAVSSYNEQFF. CDR3 coding DNA: TGTGCCAGCAGTTTTACGGCGGTAAGCTCCTACAATGAGCAGTTCTTC.

This clone occurred once. V is TRBV5-1 and J is TRBJ1-4; 7 nucleotides match TRBD1. The germline V gene has CDR1 SGHRS and CDR2 YFSETQ. After removal of 4 bases from V and 7 bases from J, the junction contained 7 bases not matched to a gene. This CDR3 has 14 residues. CDR3 DNA: TGCGCCAGCAGCGTAACAGGGGCGGGTGAAAAACTGTTTTTT. It encodes CASSVTGAGEKLFF. The whole variable domain, filled in from reference TRBV5-1 and TRBJ1-4, reads KAGVTQTPRYLIKTRGQQVTLSCSPISGHRSVSWYQQTPGQGLQFLFEYFSETQRNKGNFPGRFSGRQFSNSRSEMNVSTLELGDSALYLCASSVTGAGEKLFFGSGTQLSVL.

V and J are TRBV18 and TRBJ2-7; D is perhaps TRBD1 (6 bases). Between the trimmed V and J ends, which lost 6 bases and 2 bases, there was a span of 11 bases. Germline loops: CDR1 KGHSH, CDR2 LQKENI. This CDR3 is built from 13 residues. The CDR3, as DNA: TGTGCCAGCTCCGAGGGGGTCACCTACGAGCAGTACTTC. Translation: CASSEGVTYEQYF.

The chain combines TRBV4-1 with TRBJ1-2; TRBD1 matches at 7 bases. Per the germline V gene, CDR1 is MGHRA and CDR2 is YSYEKL. This CDR3 spans 15 amino acids. Trimming removed 6 bases from V and 7 bases from J; junction bases left unmatched: 14. Here the CDR3 reads CASSPVWQGERGYTF. CDR3 sequence (DNA): TGCGCCAGCAGTCCCGTATGGCAGGGGGAGCGTGGCTACACCTTC.

V gene TRBV10-3 combines with J gene TRBJ2-1; 11 bases map to TRBD2. The germline CDR1 and CDR2 sequences are ENHRY and SYGVKD. The CDR3 sequence is 15 residues long. Unmatched junction bases numbered 6, after V lost 6 bases and J lost 5 bases. DNA of the CDR3: TGTGCCATCAGCTCACTAGCGGGAGTGGACAATGAGCAGTTCTTC. Translating it yields CAISSLAGVDNEQFF.

This clone appeared a single time. CDR3 sequence: CASSKGQGTDTQYF. The CDR3 nucleotides are TGTGCCAGCAGCAAAGGACAGGGCACAGATACGCAGTATTTT. This chain links TRBV7-3 with TRBJ2-3; the match to TRBD1 covers 7 bases. CDR3 size: 14 residues. Germline CDR1 reads SGHTA; CDR2 reads FQGTGA. J gave up 1 base and V 5 bases, and 3 bases lay outside the gene matches.

V usage is TRBV15 and J usage is TRBJ2-1; the match to TRBD2 covers 8 bases. CDR1 is LNHNV and CDR2 is YYDKDF in the germline V gene (reference sequence). CDR3 length equals 15 residues. J lost 10 bases, V lost 0 bases, and 8 bases had no gene match. The CDR3: CATSRDGLAGGEQFF. The CDR3 DNA reads as TGTGCCACCAGCAGAGATGGCCTAGCGGGTGGAGAGCAGTTCTTC.

This sequence joins TRBV7-3 and TRBJ2-1, with 12 positions matching TRBD2. Losses at the gene ends were 5 bases for V and 7 bases for J; bases not matched to a gene: 6. The CDR3 covers 15 residues. Germline CDR1 SGHTA, CDR2 FQGTGA. The CDR3 DNA reads as TGTGCCAGCAGCAAAGGAGGACTAGCGGGGAATGAGCAGTTCTTC. Protein: CASSKGGLAGNEQFF.

In this sample, this clone turned up once. The chain recombines TRBV9 with TRBJ2-3, with a possible D match to TRBD2 (8 bases). CDR3 size: 18 residues. The germline V and J ends were trimmed by 3 bases and 5 bases, with 25 bases remaining between them. The germline V gene has CDR1 SGDLS and CDR2 YYNGEE. The chain's CDR3 is CASSGHLGGGRIGDTQYF. The CDR3 DNA is TGTGCCAGCAGCGGACACCTAGGGGGCGGGAGGATTGGAGATACGCAGTATTTT.

This chain uses TRBV7-3 with TRBJ2-1; perhaps TRBD2 as D (6 bases). This CDR3 is built from 12 residues. Germline V gene data show CDR1 as SGHTA and CDR2 as FQGTGA. Trimming took off 5 bases at V and 12 bases at J, with 14 bases between the two ends. This CDR3 is CASSPLGGGQFF. The CDR3 DNA reads TGTGCCAGCAGCCCCCTGGGGGGAGGGCAGTTCTTC.

In DNA, the CDR3 is TGTGCCAGTAGTACTCAGCCCTTCTCGGGTCAGCCCCAGCATTTT. Translating gives CASSTQPFSGQPQHF. The chain uses TRBV19 and TRBJ1-5, with D hard to call. The germline gives CDR1 LNHDA, CDR2 SQIVND (reference sequence). The CDR3 sequence is 15 residues long. V shed 4 bases and J shed 6 bases, with 16 bases lying between them. Using reference TRBV19 and TRBJ1-5 for the parts outside the CDR3, the full variable domain is DGGITQSPKYLFRKEGQNVTLSCEQNLNHDAMYWYRQDPGQGLRLIYYSQIVNDFQKGDIAEGYSVSREKKESFPLTVTSAQKNPTAFYLCASSTQPFSGQPQHFGDGTRLSIL.

J is TRBJ2-7 and V is TRBV2; 11 bases fit TRBD2. Germline trimming cut 6 bases from V and 4 bases from J; bases unmatched to any gene: 5. Germline lookup yields CDR1 SNHLY and CDR2 FYNNEI. The CDR3 is 14 residues long. DNA for the CDR3: TGTGCCAGCAGCTGGACTAGCGGGTCATACGAGCAGTACTTC. Protein sequence: CASSWTSGSYEQYF.

The rearrangement links TRBV11-2 to TRBJ2-7, with 12 bases matching TRBD1. J gave up 5 bases and V 5 bases, and 10 bases lay outside the gene matches. The CDR3 loop spans 16 amino acids. The germline CDR1 and CDR2 sequences are SGHAT and FQNNGV. The CDR3 DNA reads as TGTGCCAGCAGCCCCCTCGTGGGACAGGGGGCTCACGAGCAGTACTTC. Its protein product is CASSPLVGQGAHEQYF.

This clone was seen just once. The V call is TRBV9, the J call TRBJ2-3; 13 bases are shared with TRBD2. This CDR3 region has 17 residues. Germline V gene lookup returns CDR1 SGDLS and CDR2 YYNGEE. The V and J ends lost 3 bases and 2 bases, in that order; junction bases with no gene match: 6. The CDR3 region is CASSASGTSGNTDTQYF. CDR3 in DNA: TGTGCCAGCAGCGCCTCCGGGACTAGCGGGAACACAGATACGCAGTATTTT.

This rearrangement joins TRBV28 to TRBJ1-1, with 9 nucleotides matching TRBD1. Germline CDR1 MDHEN, CDR2 SYDVKM. V dropped 5 bases and J dropped 4; count of bases not matched to a gene: 5. The CDR3 totals 14 residues. The chain's CDR3 is CASSVGTGITEAFF. CDR3 sequence (DNA): TGTGCCAGCAGTGTAGGGACAGGGATCACTGAAGCTTTCTTT.